Listed below are T cell receptor beta chains from one sample, sequenced in a study of response to subunit inactivated influenza vaccine. TCRdb passed the RT-PCR reads through MiXCR, listing each CDR3 protein once. The sample consists of 600,000 to 850,000 distinct CDR3 sequences, around 15% of them appearing once. The specimen was PBMCs from blood, collected roughly 15 days before vaccination. The receptors derive from a man aged 45 to 65 who received an inactivated influenza vaccine. Each CDR3 is given with its conserved first and last residue. A D gene is named only where the DNA matches it firmly. Expanded clones are given a class, and other clones once, few, many or no size at all.

v_gene: TRBV7-9; j_gene: TRBJ2-1; abundance: NA; d_gene: NA; CDR3aa: CASGSTSEQFF; CDR3nt: TGTGCCAGCGGATCCACCAGTGAGCAGTTCTTC
v_gene: TRBV5-4; j_gene: TRBJ1-1; abundance: NA; d_gene: TRBD1; CDR3aa: CASSPGTGKTEAFF; CDR3nt: TGTGCCAGCAGCCCCGGGACAGGGAAAACTGAAGCTTTCTTT
v_gene: TRBV6-1; j_gene: TRBJ1-3; abundance: NA; d_gene: TRBD1; CDR3aa: CASSPTGGKYGNTIYF; CDR3nt: TGTGCCAGCAGTCCCACAGGGGGAAAGTATGGAAACACCATATATTTT
v_gene: TRBV4-2; j_gene: TRBJ2-7; abundance: many; d_gene: TRBD1; CDR3aa: CASSQASGTGGLEQYF; CDR3nt: TGTGCCAGCAGCCAAGCCTCCGGGACAGGGGGACTCGAGCAGTACTTC
v_gene: TRBV20-1; j_gene: TRBJ2-7; abundance: NA; d_gene: NA; CDR3aa: CSASRLGRGDYEQYF; CDR3nt: TGCAGTGCTAGCCGCCTAGGGCGGGGCGACTACGAGCAGTACTTC
v_gene: TRBV12-3/TRBV12-4; j_gene: TRBJ1-4; abundance: many; d_gene: NA; CDR3aa: CASSMRTDSNEKLFF; CDR3nt: TGTGCCAGCAGTATGCGGACTGACTCTAATGAAAAACTGTTTTTT
v_gene: TRBV6-2/TRBV6-3; j_gene: TRBJ2-1; abundance: few; d_gene: TRBD2; CDR3aa: CASSYGGGPHNEQFF; CDR3nt: TGTGCCAGCAGTTACGGGGGAGGGCCCCACAATGAGCAGTTCTTC
v_gene: TRBV15; j_gene: TRBJ1-6; abundance: few; d_gene: TRBD1; CDR3aa: CATSRSRAGGDSPLHF; CDR3nt: TGTGCCACCAGCAGATCCCGGGCAGGGGGCGATTCACCCCTCCACTTT
v_gene: TRBV5-5; j_gene: TRBJ2-5; abundance: few; d_gene: TRBD2; CDR3aa: CASSKPGLAETEYF; CDR3nt: TGTGCCAGCAGTAAACCCGGACTAGCCGAGACAGAGTACTTC
v_gene: TRBV4-1; j_gene: TRBJ2-1; abundance: NA; d_gene: NA; CDR3aa: CASSQQGGSDNEQFF; CDR3nt: TGCGCCAGCAGCCAACAGGGGGGTAGCGACAATGAGCAGTTCTTC
v_gene: TRBV7-2; j_gene: TRBJ2-2; abundance: few; d_gene: NA; CDR3aa: CASSLFYRENTGELFF; CDR3nt: TGTGCCAGCAGCTTATTTTACAGGGAGAACACCGGGGAGCTGTTTTTT
v_gene: TRBV4-2; j_gene: TRBJ2-1; abundance: few; d_gene: NA; CDR3aa: CASSQAGGRVYEQFF; CDR3nt: TGTGCCAGCAGCCAGGCGGGTGGCAGGGTCTATGAGCAGTTCTTC
v_gene: TRBV20-1; j_gene: TRBJ2-3; abundance: few; d_gene: NA; CDR3aa: CSPLRTSTDTQYF; CDR3nt: TGCAGTCCACTTCGGACTAGCACAGATACGCAGTATTTT
v_gene: TRBV11-2; j_gene: TRBJ2-3; abundance: few; d_gene: TRBD2; CDR3aa: CASSLEALGAGGPDTQYF; CDR3nt: TGTGCCAGCAGCTTAGAGGCCCTTGGAGCGGGAGGTCCAGATACGCAGTATTTT
v_gene: TRBV5-6; j_gene: TRBJ2-7; abundance: NA; d_gene: NA; CDR3aa: CASSLLRRTYEQYF; CDR3nt: TGTGCCAGCAGCTTGCTACGGCGGACCTACGAGCAGTACTTC
v_gene: TRBV5-1; j_gene: TRBJ1-1; abundance: NA; d_gene: NA; CDR3aa: CASRFDGGNTEAFF; CDR3nt: TGCGCCAGCAGATTCGACGGGGGGAACACTGAAGCTTTCTTT
v_gene: TRBV5-1; j_gene: TRBJ2-7; abundance: NA; d_gene: NA; CDR3aa: CASSLAPGNRRGNEQYF; CDR3nt: TGCGCCAGCAGCTTGGCCCCCGGGAACAGGAGGGGAAACGAGCAGTACTTC
v_gene: TRBV24-1; j_gene: TRBJ2-1; abundance: NA; d_gene: TRBD1; CDR3aa: CATSVGTGGFNEQFF; CDR3nt: TGTGCCACCAGTGTAGGGACAGGGGGGTTTAATGAGCAGTTCTTC
v_gene: TRBV20-1; j_gene: TRBJ2-1; abundance: few; d_gene: TRBD2; CDR3aa: CSARGLAGVVEQFF; CDR3nt: TGCAGTGCTAGAGGACTAGCGGGAGTCGTTGAGCAGTTCTTC
v_gene: TRBV19; j_gene: TRBJ2-2; abundance: NA; d_gene: NA; CDR3aa: CASKRGTGELFF; CDR3nt: TGTGCCTCCAAGAGGGGTACCGGGGAGCTGTTTTTT
v_gene: TRBV5-5; j_gene: TRBJ2-1; abundance: many; d_gene: NA; CDR3aa: CASSSQDPTTPPNEQFF; CDR3nt: TGTGCCAGCAGCTCCCAGGACCCCACAACGCCCCCGAATGAGCAGTTCTTC
v_gene: TRBV27; j_gene: TRBJ2-1; abundance: few; d_gene: NA; CDR3aa: CASSFLGQPEANEQFF; CDR3nt: TGTGCCAGCAGTTTCTTAGGACAACCAGAAGCCAATGAGCAGTTCTTC
v_gene: TRBV18; j_gene: TRBJ1-4; abundance: NA; d_gene: NA; CDR3aa: CASSPPGPRAEKLFF; CDR3nt: TGTGCCAGCTCACCACCGGGCCCGAGGGCTGAAAAACTGTTTTTT
v_gene: TRBV25-1; j_gene: TRBJ1-3; abundance: few; d_gene: TRBD1; CDR3aa: CASSKQGTHSGNTIYF; CDR3nt: TGTGCCAGCAGTAAACAGGGGACCCACTCTGGAAACACCATATATTTT
v_gene: TRBV6-2/TRBV6-3; j_gene: TRBJ1-1; abundance: many; d_gene: NA; CDR3aa: CASSPAGPQNGNTEAFF; CDR3nt: TGTGCCAGCAGTCCAGCCGGGCCTCAAAACGGGAACACTGAAGCTTTCTTT
v_gene: TRBV12-3/TRBV12-4; j_gene: TRBJ2-3; abundance: NA; d_gene: NA; CDR3aa: CASSLSGSTDTHYF; CDR3nt: TGTGCCAGCAGTTTATCTGGAAGCACAGATACGCATTATTTT
v_gene: TRBV14; j_gene: TRBJ2-1; abundance: NA; d_gene: NA; CDR3aa: CASSQRPTSHTEQFF; CDR3nt: TGTGCCAGCAGCCAAAGACCAACTAGCCACACTGAGCAGTTCTTC
v_gene: TRBV5-1; j_gene: TRBJ2-3; abundance: few; d_gene: NA; CDR3aa: CASCKFRDSSTDTQYF; CDR3nt: TGCGCCAGCTGTAAGTTCAGGGATTCTAGCACAGATACGCAGTATTTT
v_gene: TRBV18; j_gene: TRBJ2-7; abundance: NA; d_gene: NA; CDR3aa: CASSPLGVSYEQYF; CDR3nt: TGTGCCAGCTCACCACTTGGGGTTTCCTACGAGCAGTACTTC
v_gene: TRBV5-1; j_gene: TRBJ2-1; abundance: NA; d_gene: NA; CDR3aa: CASSLGAYSGRNNEQFF; CDR3nt: TGCGCCAGCAGCTTGGGGGCATACAGTGGGCGCAACAATGAGCAGTTCTTC
v_gene: TRBV11-1; j_gene: TRBJ2-6; abundance: few; d_gene: NA; CDR3aa: CASSLRRDSGNIGANVLTF; CDR3nt: TGTGCCAGCAGCTTGCGGAGGGATAGCGGAAATATTGGGGCCAACGTCCTGACTTTC
v_gene: TRBV7-2; j_gene: TRBJ2-3; abundance: NA; d_gene: NA; CDR3aa: CASSLDKFSDTDTQYF; CDR3nt: TGTGCCAGCAGCTTAGATAAGTTTAGCGACACAGATACGCAGTATTTT
v_gene: TRBV7-2; j_gene: TRBJ2-7; abundance: few; d_gene: NA; CDR3aa: CASSPPWAGTEQYF; CDR3nt: TGTGCCAGCAGCCCTCCGTGGGCAGGGACCGAGCAGTACTTC
v_gene: TRBV7-3; j_gene: TRBJ2-1; abundance: few; d_gene: NA; CDR3aa: CASSLIMTKTYNEQFF; CDR3nt: TGTGCCAGCAGCTTAATTATGACTAAAACCTACAATGAGCAGTTCTTC
v_gene: TRBV20-1; j_gene: TRBJ2-3; abundance: NA; d_gene: NA; CDR3aa: CSAGVGASDTQYF; CDR3nt: TGCAGTGCCGGCGTGGGGGCCTCAGATACGCAGTATTTT
v_gene: TRBV12-3/TRBV12-4; j_gene: TRBJ2-5; abundance: many; d_gene: TRBD2; CDR3aa: CASSSGLGLTQYF; CDR3nt: TGTGCCAGCAGCAGTGGACTAGGCTTGACCCAGTACTTC
v_gene: TRBV6-5; j_gene: TRBJ1-1; abundance: few; d_gene: TRBD1; CDR3aa: CASSYGRGRDTEAFF; CDR3nt: TGTGCCAGCAGTTACGGTAGGGGGCGAGACACTGAAGCTTTCTTT
v_gene: TRBV15; j_gene: TRBJ2-3; abundance: NA; d_gene: NA; CDR3aa: CATSREGGAITDTQYF; CDR3nt: TGTGCCACCAGCAGAGAGGGGGGGGCAATAACAGATACGCAGTATTTT
v_gene: TRBV10-3; j_gene: TRBJ1-2; abundance: few; d_gene: NA; CDR3aa: CAISDPGWGYTF; CDR3nt: TGTGCCATCAGTGACCCGGGATGGGGCTACACCTTC
v_gene: TRBV20-1; j_gene: TRBJ1-2; abundance: NA; d_gene: NA; CDR3aa: CSARASGWEDGYTF; CDR3nt: TGCAGTGCTAGAGCCTCGGGGTGGGAAGATGGCTACACCTTC
v_gene: TRBV20-1; j_gene: TRBJ2-4; abundance: few; d_gene: NA; CDR3aa: CSADRDAYAKNIQYF; CDR3nt: TGCAGTGCTGATAGGGATGCCTACGCCAAAAACATTCAGTACTTC
v_gene: TRBV10-3; j_gene: TRBJ2-7; abundance: few; d_gene: NA; CDR3aa: CAITGTGLEQYF; CDR3nt: TGTGCCATCACCGGGACTGGCCTCGAGCAGTACTTC
v_gene: TRBV19; j_gene: TRBJ2-3; abundance: few; d_gene: NA; CDR3aa: CASSPDHFRPEYTDTQYF; CDR3nt: TGTGCCAGTAGCCCGGACCATTTTAGACCCGAGTACACAGATACGCAGTATTTT
v_gene: TRBV4-1; j_gene: TRBJ1-5; abundance: few; d_gene: TRBD1; CDR3aa: CASSRGELQGAGQPQHF; CDR3nt: TGCGCCAGCAGCCGGGGGGAATTACAGGGGGCAGGGCAGCCCCAGCATTTT
v_gene: TRBV20-1; j_gene: TRBJ2-7; abundance: many; d_gene: NA; CDR3aa: CSATQGREQYF; CDR3nt: TGCAGTGCTACACAGGGTCGGGAGCAGTACTTC
v_gene: TRBV27; j_gene: TRBJ2-6; abundance: many; d_gene: NA; CDR3aa: CASSLSGVGANVLTF; CDR3nt: TGTGCCAGCAGTTTATCAGGGGTTGGGGCCAACGTCCTGACTTTC
v_gene: TRBV10-3; j_gene: TRBJ1-1; abundance: few; d_gene: NA; CDR3aa: CAISEPRERLFF; CDR3nt: TGTGCCATCAGTGAGCCTCGTGAACGTCTGTTCTTT
v_gene: TRBV27; j_gene: TRBJ2-2; abundance: few; d_gene: NA; CDR3aa: CASGFENTGELFF; CDR3nt: TGTGCCAGCGGTTTCGAAAACACCGGGGAGCTGTTTTTT
v_gene: TRBV9; j_gene: TRBJ2-3; abundance: NA; d_gene: NA; CDR3aa: CASSVAVRSTDTQYF; CDR3nt: TGTGCCAGCAGCGTAGCGGTACGGAGCACAGATACGCAGTATTTT
v_gene: TRBV12-3/TRBV12-4; j_gene: TRBJ1-2; abundance: NA; d_gene: TRBD1; CDR3aa: CASRFRDRGGHGYTF; CDR3nt: TGTGCCAGCAGATTCCGGGACAGGGGAGGTCATGGCTACACCTTC
v_gene: TRBV29-1; j_gene: TRBJ2-1; abundance: many; d_gene: TRBD2; CDR3aa: CSVLGLAGPNNEQFF; CDR3nt: TGCAGCGTGCTGGGACTAGCGGGACCGAACAATGAGCAGTTCTTC
v_gene: TRBV7-8; j_gene: TRBJ2-5; abundance: few; d_gene: NA; CDR3aa: CASSLSKGQAQETQYF; CDR3nt: TGTGCCAGCAGCCTTTCCAAAGGGCAAGCCCAAGAGACCCAGTACTTC
v_gene: TRBV7-8; j_gene: TRBJ1-6; abundance: NA; d_gene: NA; CDR3aa: CASSSTVLYNSPLHF; CDR3nt: TGTGCCAGCAGCTCGACAGTCCTCTATAATTCACCCCTCCACTTT
v_gene: TRBV6-5; j_gene: TRBJ1-6; abundance: NA; d_gene: TRBD1; CDR3aa: CASSYSQGAYSPLHF; CDR3nt: TGTGCCAGCAGTTACTCGCAGGGGGCGTATTCACCCCTCCACTTT
v_gene: TRBV28; j_gene: TRBJ2-7; abundance: NA; d_gene: TRBD1; CDR3aa: CASREGQGNPYF; CDR3nt: TGTGCCAGCAGGGAGGGACAGGGTAATCCGTACTTC
v_gene: TRBV5-1; j_gene: TRBJ2-7; abundance: NA; d_gene: NA; CDR3aa: CASSLQDYEQYF; CDR3nt: TGCGCCAGCAGCTTACAGGATTACGAGCAGTACTTC
v_gene: TRBV12-3/TRBV12-4; j_gene: TRBJ2-3; abundance: NA; d_gene: NA; CDR3aa: CASSLGRGGTQYF; CDR3nt: TGTGCCAGCAGCTTGGGCCGAGGTGGTACGCAGTATTTT
v_gene: TRBV10-2; j_gene: TRBJ2-2; abundance: once; d_gene: NA; CDR3aa: CASSKPDHLNTGELFF; CDR3nt: TGCGCCAGCAGTAAACCGGACCACCTAAACACCGGGGAGCTGTTTTTT